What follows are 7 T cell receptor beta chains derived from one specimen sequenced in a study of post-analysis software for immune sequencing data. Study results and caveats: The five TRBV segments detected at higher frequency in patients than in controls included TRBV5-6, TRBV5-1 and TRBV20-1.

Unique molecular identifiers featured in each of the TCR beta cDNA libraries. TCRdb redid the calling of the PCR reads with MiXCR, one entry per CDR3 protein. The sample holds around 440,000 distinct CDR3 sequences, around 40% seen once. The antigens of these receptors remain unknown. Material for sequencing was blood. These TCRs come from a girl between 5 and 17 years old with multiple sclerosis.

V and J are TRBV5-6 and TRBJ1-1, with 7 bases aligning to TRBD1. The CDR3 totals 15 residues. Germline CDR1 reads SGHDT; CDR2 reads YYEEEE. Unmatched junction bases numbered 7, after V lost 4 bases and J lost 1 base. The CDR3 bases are TGTGCCAGCAGCCCTGGGACAGATCAGAACACTGAAGCTTTCTTT. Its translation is CASSPGTDQNTEAFF.

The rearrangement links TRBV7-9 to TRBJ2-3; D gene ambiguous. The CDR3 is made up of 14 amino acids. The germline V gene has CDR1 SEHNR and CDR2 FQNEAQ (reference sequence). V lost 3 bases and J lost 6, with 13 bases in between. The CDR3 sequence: CASSFVLAADTQYF. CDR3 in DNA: TGTGCCAGCAGCTTCGTACTCGCGGCGGATACGCAGTATTTT.

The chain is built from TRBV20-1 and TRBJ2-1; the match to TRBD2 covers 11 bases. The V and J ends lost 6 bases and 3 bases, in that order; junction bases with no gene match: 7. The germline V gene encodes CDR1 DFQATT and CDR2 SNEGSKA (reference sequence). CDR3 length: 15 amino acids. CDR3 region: CSALTSGRIYNEQFF. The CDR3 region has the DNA TGCAGTGCCCTCACTAGCGGGAGAATCTACAATGAGCAGTTCTTC.

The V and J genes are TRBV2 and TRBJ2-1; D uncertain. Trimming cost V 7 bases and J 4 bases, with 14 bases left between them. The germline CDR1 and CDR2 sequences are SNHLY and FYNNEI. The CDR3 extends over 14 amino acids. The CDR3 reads CASIKDPGYNEQFF. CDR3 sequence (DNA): TGTGCCAGCATCAAAGATCCCGGATACAATGAGCAGTTCTTC.

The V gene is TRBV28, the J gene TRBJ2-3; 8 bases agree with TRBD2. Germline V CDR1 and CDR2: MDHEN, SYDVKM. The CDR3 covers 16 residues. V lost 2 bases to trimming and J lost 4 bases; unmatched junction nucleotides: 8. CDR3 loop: CASSLRTAGGADTQYF. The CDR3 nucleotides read TGTGCCAGCAGTTTAAGGACGGCGGGGGGCGCAGATACGCAGTATTTT.

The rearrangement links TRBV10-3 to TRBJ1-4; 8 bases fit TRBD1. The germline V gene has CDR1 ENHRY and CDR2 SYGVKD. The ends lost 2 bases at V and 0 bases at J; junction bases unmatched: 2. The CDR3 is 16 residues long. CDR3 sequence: CAISEGQGTTNEKLFF. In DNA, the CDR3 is TGTGCCATCAGTGAGGGACAGGGTACAACTAATGAAAAACTGTTTTTT.

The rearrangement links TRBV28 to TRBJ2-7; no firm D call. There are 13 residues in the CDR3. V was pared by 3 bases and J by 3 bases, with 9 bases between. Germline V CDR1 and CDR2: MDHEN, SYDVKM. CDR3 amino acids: CASSFGRDYEQYF. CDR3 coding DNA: TGTGCCAGCAGTTTTGGAAGGGACTACGAGCAGTACTTC.